Shown below are 30 T cell receptor beta chains from a single sample sequenced in a study of T cell responses to AZD1222 COVID-19 vaccine. Sequencing was performed with immunoSEQ multiplex PCR; in TCRdb, only in-frame clones are kept and a portion is missing. The table lists fewer than 200,000 clones, under 95% of them singletons. The material sequenced was peripheral blood, taken 28 days after the second AZD1222 dose. The receptors originated from an adult who received the AZD1222 COVID-19 vaccine.

V is TRBV19 and J is TRBJ2-7; 9 nucleotides line up with TRBD1. Germline V gives CDR1 LNHDA, CDR2 SQIVND (reference sequence). V lost 3 bases and J lost 2; bases outside the gene matches: 8. This CDR3 region has 16 residues. In nucleotides, the CDR3 is TGTGCCAGTAGTATGCTCACCGGGACAGGGACCTACGAGCAGTACTTC. Its translation is CASSMLTGTGTYEQYF. Full variable domain (remainder filled in from reference TRBV19 and TRBJ2-7): DGGITQSPKYLFRKEGQNVTLSCEQNLNHDAMYWYRQDPGQGLRLIYYSQIVNDFQKGDIAEGYSVSREKKESFPLTVTSAQKNPTAFYLCASSMLTGTGTYEQYFGPGTRLTVT.

This clone was found once. The rearrangement joins TRBV5-8 to TRBJ2-5; TRBD1 agrees at 7 bases. Germline-derived CDR1 and CDR2 are SGHTS and YDEGEE. Losses at the gene ends were 4 bases for V and 1 base for J; bases not matched to a gene: 4. This CDR3 is 14 amino acids long. CDR3 nucleotides: TGTGCCAGCAGCCATGGGACAGTCCAAGAGACCCAGTACTTC. It is translated as CASSHGTVQETQYF.

The J gene is TRBJ1-5, the V gene TRBV19, with D hard to call. Germline values: CDR1 LNHDA, CDR2 SQIVND (reference sequence). Trimming pared 2 bases from V and 3 bases from J, leaving 5 bases between. The CDR3 sequence is 13 residues long. In DNA, the CDR3 is TGTGCCAGTAGTATAAGGAACAATCAGCCCCAGCATTTT. Protein sequence: CASSIRNNQPQHF.

This rearrangement joins TRBV5-5 to TRBJ1-1, with D maybe TRBD1 (5 bases). The CDR3 is 15 residues long. Per germline, CDR1 SGHKS and CDR2 YYEKEE (reference sequence). The V end was cut by 5 bases, the J end by 7 bases, with 21 bases between. In DNA, the CDR3 is TGTGCCAGCAGGGCCCCTTTTAGGGGCAAGGGTGAAGCTTTCTTT. Protein sequence: CASRAPFRGKGEAFF. Drawing the rest from reference TRBV5-5 and TRBJ1-1, the complete variable domain is DAGVTQSPTHLIKTRGQQVTLRCSPISGHKSVSWYQQVLGQGPQFIFQYYEKEERGRGNFPDRFSARQFPNYSSELNVNALLLGDSALYLCASRAPFRGKGEAFFGQGTRLTVV.

This chain joins TRBV19 and TRBJ2-5; D is unresolved. There are 15 residues in the CDR3. V was shortened by 3 bases and J by 7 bases, with 18 bases between the two germline ends. The V gene's germline CDR1 is LNHDA and CDR2 SQIVND (reference sequence). The chain's CDR3 is CASSIDWRPAGTQYF. DNA for the CDR3: TGTGCCAGTAGTATTGATTGGCGGCCGGCCGGGACCCAGTACTTC.

The chain couples TRBV7-9 to TRBJ2-7; D remains unclear. V lost 1 base, J lost 3 bases, and 7 bases lay in between. This CDR3 has 13 residues. CDR1 is SEHNR and CDR2 is FQNEAQ in the germline V gene (reference sequence). CDR3 sequence (DNA): TGTGCCAGCAGCTTAGGGGTTCTCTACGAGCAGTACTTC. Translating it yields CASSLGVLYEQYF.

This chain links TRBV2 with TRBJ1-4; no clear D. Germline CDR1 is SNHLY and CDR2 is FYNNEI. The CDR3 runs 15 residues. The V end was cut by 8 bases, the J end by 0 bases, with 13 bases between. In DNA, the CDR3 is TGTGCCAGCTCCCGGCGGCCCTCAACTAATGAAAAACTGTTTTTT. Encoded protein: CASSRRPSTNEKLFF.

The rearrangement joins TRBV12-3 or TRBV12-4 to TRBJ2-5; 7 bases map to TRBD2. The CDR3 contains 13 residues. Unmatched junction bases numbered 3, after V lost 1 base and J lost 7 bases. The CDR3 DNA sequence: TGTGCCAGCAGTTTAGGGGCTAGCGGGACCCAGTACTTC. Translating gives CASSLGASGTQYF.

The genes are TRBV27 and TRBJ1-6, with TRBD1 matching over 7 bases. The V gene end was trimmed by 4 bases and the J gene end by 10 bases; junction bases not matched to a gene: 10. This CDR3 is 15 amino acids long. The germline CDR1 and CDR2 sequences are MNHEY and SMNVEV (reference sequence). This CDR3 reads CASSSADRVLSPLHF. In DNA, the CDR3 is TGTGCCAGCAGTTCCGCCGACAGGGTCCTCTCACCCCTCCACTTT.

Of note for this clone: Other nucleotide sequences from this sample produce the same CDR3. The rearrangement joins TRBV18 to TRBJ1-2, with TRBD1 matching over 7 bases. Per the germline V gene, CDR1 is KGHSH and CDR2 is LQKENI. Unmatched junction bases numbered 2, after V lost 1 base and J lost 0 bases. The CDR3 spans 15 residues. In DNA form, the CDR3 reads TGTGCCAGCTCACCACAGGGACAGTCTAACTATGGCTACACCTTC. Protein sequence: CASSPQGQSNYGYTF.

With respect to this clone: The same CDR3 arises from other DNA sequences in this sample as well. The V gene is TRBV7-2, the J gene TRBJ1-1, with D hard to call. The CDR3 has 13 amino acids. V was shortened by 0 bases and J by 0 bases, with 2 bases between the two germline ends. Germline V CDR1 and CDR2: SGHTA, FQGNSA. CDR3 in DNA: TGTGCCAGCAGCTTAGCTTTGAACACTGAAGCTTTCTTT. It yields the protein CASSLALNTEAFF.

The CDR3: CASSEDRGINEQFF. CDR3 coding DNA: TGTGCCAGCAGTGAAGACAGGGGCATAAATGAGCAGTTCTTC. The chain links TRBV6-4 to TRBJ2-1; TRBD1 matches at 8 bases. V shed 3 bases, J shed 7 bases, and the junction held 5 bases outside the gene matches. This CDR3 spans 14 amino acids. Germline V gene data show CDR1 as MRHNA and CDR2 as SNTAGT.

In this sample, this clone turned up once. The V call is TRBV29-1, the J call TRBJ2-1; no clear D gene. CDR3 length: 13 residues. V lost 3 bases, J lost 0 bases, and 6 bases lay in between. CDR1 is SQVTM and CDR2 is ANQGSEA in the germline V gene. The CDR3 bases are TGCAGCGTTGAGGGAATCTCCTACAATGAGCAGTTCTTC. Protein product: CSVEGISYNEQFF.

The chain links TRBV4-1 to TRBJ2-7; D is unclear. Germline V gene lookup returns CDR1 MGHRA and CDR2 YSYEKL. CDR3 length: 14 amino acids. V was cut by 0 bases and J by 3 bases, with 9 bases left in between. DNA of the CDR3: TGCGCCAGCAGCCAAGATCAAAGAGGCTACGAGCAGTACTTC. Protein sequence: CASSQDQRGYEQYF.

This chain uses TRBV11-2 with TRBJ2-3; D tentatively reads TRBD1 or TRBD2 (5 bases each). The V and J ends lost 1 base and 3 bases respectively, with 14 bases between them. Germline V gene lookup returns CDR1 SGHAT and CDR2 FQNNGV. CDR3 length: 16 residues. CDR3 protein: CASSLGFRESTDTQYF. The DNA of the CDR3 is TGTGCCAGCAGCTTAGGGTTCAGGGAGAGTACAGATACGCAGTATTTT. Combining the CDR3 with reference TRBV11-2 and TRBJ2-3 gives the whole variable domain EAGVAQSPRYKIIEKRQSVAFWCNPISGHATLYWYQQILGQGPKLLIQFQNNGVVDDSQLPKDRFSAERLKGVDSTLKIQPAKLEDSAVYLCASSLGFRESTDTQYFGPGTRLTVL.

The chain uses TRBV7-9 and TRBJ1-1; no firm D call. Germline lookup yields CDR1 SEHNR and CDR2 FQNEAQ (reference sequence). V was shortened by 4 bases and J by 5 bases, with 23 bases between the two germline ends. This CDR3 region has 17 residues. The CDR3 bases are TGTGCCAGCAGCTCCCCCCTCCTGCGGGGAGCGAAGACTGAAGCTTTCTTT. This codes for CASSSPLLRGAKTEAFF.

The table lists this clone with a count of one. The chain has TRBV4-3 and TRBJ2-7; D is uncertain. The germline V gene has CDR1 LGHNA and CDR2 YSLEER. The V end was cut by 0 bases, the J end by 3 bases, with 9 bases between. The CDR3 contains 14 residues. The CDR3, as DNA: TGCGCCAGCAGCCAAGATCTCGGTAACTACGAGCAGTACTTC. It codes for CASSQDLGNYEQYF.

The chain recombines TRBV5-1 with TRBJ2-3, with TRBD2 as a possible D gene (6 bases). This CDR3 is built from 18 residues. The V gene lost 3 bases and the J gene lost 0 bases, with 20 bases spanning the gap. The V gene's germline CDR1 is SGHRS and CDR2 YFSETQ. Here the CDR3 reads CASSSVERARSSTDTQYF. In DNA, the CDR3 is TGCGCCAGCAGCTCTGTAGAGCGGGCAAGGTCTAGCACAGATACGCAGTATTTT.

The chain has TRBV4-1 and TRBJ2-7; D is ambiguous. Germline CDR1 MGHRA, CDR2 YSYEKL. The CDR3 totals 17 residues. The V and J ends lost 1 base and 3 bases respectively, with 19 bases between them. The CDR3 sequence is CASSQGISFGSNYEQYF. CDR3 nucleotide sequence: TGCGCCAGCAGCCAAGGTATTTCTTTCGGGTCTAACTACGAGCAGTACTTC.

The chain is built from TRBV11-2 and TRBJ1-5; D not resolved. Germline CDR1 and CDR2: SGHAT and FQNNGV. The CDR3 has 15 residues. V lost 2 bases and J lost 3, with 11 bases in between. The CDR3 nucleotides read TGTGCCAGCAGCTTAAACGGACGGACCAATCAGCCCCAGCATTTT. It codes for CASSLNGRTNQPQHF.

The V call is TRBV5-1, the J call TRBJ2-2; 8 nucleotides line up with TRBD1. V lost 3 bases to trimming and J lost 4 bases; unmatched junction nucleotides: 5. The germline gives CDR1 SGHRS, CDR2 YFSETQ. The CDR3 extends over 15 amino acids. For the CDR3, the DNA is TGCGCCAGCAGCTCGACAGGGGAACTCACCGGGGAGCTGTTTTTT. Translating it yields CASSSTGELTGELFF.

J is TRBJ2-3 and V is TRBV5-1; the match to TRBD1 covers 7 bases. The CDR3 is 14 residues long. Per germline, CDR1 SGHRS and CDR2 YFSETQ. V was clipped by 4 bases and J by 2 bases; unmatched bases: 4. CDR3: CASSQTGTTDTQYF. The CDR3 nucleotides are TGCGCCAGCAGCCAGACAGGGACCACAGATACGCAGTATTTT.

The CDR3 protein is CASMGRWDGYTF. In DNA form, the CDR3 reads TGTGCCAGCATGGGGCGGTGGGATGGCTACACCTTC. The chain joins TRBV12-3 or TRBV12-4 to TRBJ1-2; D perhaps matches TRBD1 (5 bases). The CDR3 runs 12 residues. V lost 7 bases and J lost 6, with 12 bases in between.

The V and J genes are TRBV6-5 and TRBJ2-5; 11 bases align to TRBD2. Germline CDR1 reads MNHEY; CDR2 reads SVGAGI. V was pared by 11 bases and J by 4 bases, with 9 bases of the junction left unmatched. The CDR3 totals 14 residues. The CDR3 DNA is TGTGCCTGCTCCGGGACTAGCGGTACAGAGACCCAGTACTTC. Translation: CACSGTSGTETQYF.

This rearrangement joins TRBV27 to TRBJ2-3; 13 nucleotides agree with TRBD2. The CDR3 totals 17 residues. Germline V gene lookup returns CDR1 MNHEY and CDR2 SMNVEV (reference sequence). V lost 6 bases and J lost 2; bases outside the gene matches: 8. This CDR3 is CASSSGLAGATTDTQYF. As DNA, the CDR3 is TGTGCCAGCAGCTCAGGACTAGCGGGGGCCACCACAGATACGCAGTATTTT.

The chain has TRBV7-6 and TRBJ1-1; D remains unclear. The CDR3 spans 16 residues. CDR1 SGHVS and CDR2 FNYEAQ come from the germline V gene. Deletions cut 1 base from V and 3 bases from J, with 15 bases between. The CDR3 loop is CASSLGERAWDTEAFF. The DNA of the CDR3 is TGTGCCAGCAGCTTAGGGGAGCGGGCATGGGACACTGAAGCTTTCTTT.

The CDR3 coding sequence is TGTGCCAGCAGCTTAGGAAACAGGGACTCTGGAAACACCATATATTTT. Protein sequence: CASSLGNRDSGNTIYF. This rearrangement joins TRBV7-9 to TRBJ1-3, with D perhaps TRBD1 (6 bases). CDR1 SEHNR and CDR2 FQNEAQ come from the germline V gene (reference sequence). The CDR3 contains 16 residues. V lost 1 base and J 0 bases, leaving 10 bases between the germline ends.

V usage is TRBV7-2 and J usage is TRBJ2-2; possibly TRBD1 for D (5 bases). The V gene lost 5 bases and the J gene lost 4 bases, with 11 bases spanning the gap. The germline V gene has CDR1 SGHTA and CDR2 FQGNSA. The CDR3 loop spans 14 amino acids. CDR3 bases: TGTGCCAGCAGCCTTTCAGACAGCACCGGGGAGCTGTTTTTT. The encoded protein is CASSLSDSTGELFF.

The CDR3 spells CASSPDLTGITEAFF. DNA for the CDR3: TGTGCCAGCAGCCCGGACCTGACAGGGATAACTGAAGCTTTCTTT. V gene TRBV11-3 combines with J gene TRBJ1-1; TRBD1 aligns across 7 bases. Germline CDR1 reads SGHNT; CDR2 reads YENEEA. V gave up 5 bases and J gave up 5 bases; unmatched junction bases: 11. The CDR3 has 15 residues.

The gene calls are TRBV18 and TRBJ2-3; 14 bases map to TRBD2. V dropped 4 bases and J dropped 9; count of bases not matched to a gene: 3. The CDR3 has 14 amino acids. Looked up from germline, CDR1 is KGHSH and CDR2 is LQKENI. CDR3 sequence reads: CASSLGLAGDTQYF. The CDR3 nucleotides read TGTGCCAGCTCACTGGGACTAGCGGGAGACACGCAGTATTTT. Combining the CDR3 with reference TRBV18 and TRBJ2-3 gives the whole variable domain NAGVMQNPRHLVRRRGQEARLRCSPMKGHSHVYWYRQLPEEGLKFMVYLQKENIIDESGMPKERFSAEFPKEGPSILRIQQVVRGDSAAYFCASSLGLAGDTQYFGPGTRLTVL.